This T cell receptor (beta chain) stems from a study of spatial heterogeneity in lung cancer. The wider study: Beta-chain sequences consistently outnumbered alpha-chain sequences in detection. Findings of the study overall: Ubiquitous expanded tumor TCRs showed up in blood more at resection than follow-up.

The time point here: sample taken at primary tumor resection. Samples were donated by 72 untreated early-stage non-small cell lung cancer patients. Researchers sequenced whole RNA taken from tumor, nontumor lung or frozen PBMC without sorting. Remarks on this clonotype: Antigen specificity is unknown.

The CDR3 has 12 residues. The junction had 2 bases not matched to a gene; V was cut back by 6 bases and J by 4 bases. Per germline, CDR1 MNHEY and CDR2 SMNVEV (reference sequence). TCRdb analysed the 5' RACE reads with MiXCR anew, one entry per CDR3 protein. This sample has under 15,000 distinct CDR3 sequences, with around 3.7% found just once. The chain joins TRBV27 to TRBJ1-2; 7 bases are shared with TRBD1. The sample was PBMCs, taken at surgery. The TCR originated in a male donor with early-stage non-small cell lung cancer. CDR3 amino acids: CASRGGPYGYTF. The CDR3 DNA is TGTGCCAGCAGAGGGGGCCCCTATGGCTACACCTTC.